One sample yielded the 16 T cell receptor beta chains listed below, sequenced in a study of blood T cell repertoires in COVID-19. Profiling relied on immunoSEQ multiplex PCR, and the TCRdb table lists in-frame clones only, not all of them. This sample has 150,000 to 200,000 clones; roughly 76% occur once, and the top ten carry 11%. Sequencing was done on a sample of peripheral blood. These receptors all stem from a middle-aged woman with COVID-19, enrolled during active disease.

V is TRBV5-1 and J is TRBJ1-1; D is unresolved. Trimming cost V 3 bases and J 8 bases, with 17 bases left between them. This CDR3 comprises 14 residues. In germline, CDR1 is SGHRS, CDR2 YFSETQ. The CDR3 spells CASSSYIPAREAFF. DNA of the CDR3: TGCGCCAGCAGCTCTTACATCCCGGCGAGGGAAGCTTTCTTT.

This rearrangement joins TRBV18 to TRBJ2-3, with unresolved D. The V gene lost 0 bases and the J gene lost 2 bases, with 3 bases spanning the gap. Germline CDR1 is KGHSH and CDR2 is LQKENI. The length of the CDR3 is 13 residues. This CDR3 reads CASSPPITDTQYF. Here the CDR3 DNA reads TGTGCCAGCTCACCACCTATCACAGATACGCAGTATTTT.

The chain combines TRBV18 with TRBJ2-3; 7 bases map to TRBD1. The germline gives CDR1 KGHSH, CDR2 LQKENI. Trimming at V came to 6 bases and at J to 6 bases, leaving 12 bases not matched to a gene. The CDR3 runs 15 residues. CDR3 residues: CASSGNRGQGDTQYF. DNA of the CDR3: TGTGCCAGCTCTGGAAACAGGGGCCAAGGCGATACGCAGTATTTT.

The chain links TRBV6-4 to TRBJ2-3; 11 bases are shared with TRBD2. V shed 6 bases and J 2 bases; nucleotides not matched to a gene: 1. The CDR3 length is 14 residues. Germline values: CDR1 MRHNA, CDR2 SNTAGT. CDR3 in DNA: TGTGCCAGCAGACTAGCGGGGGACACAGATACGCAGTATTTT. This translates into CASRLAGDTDTQYF.

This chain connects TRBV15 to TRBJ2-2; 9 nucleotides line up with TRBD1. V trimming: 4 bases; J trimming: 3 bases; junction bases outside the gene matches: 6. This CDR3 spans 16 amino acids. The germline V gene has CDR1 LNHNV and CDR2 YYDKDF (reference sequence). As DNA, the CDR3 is TGTGCCACCAGCACCCGGGACAGGGAGGACACCGGGGAGCTGTTTTTT. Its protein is CATSTRDREDTGELFF.

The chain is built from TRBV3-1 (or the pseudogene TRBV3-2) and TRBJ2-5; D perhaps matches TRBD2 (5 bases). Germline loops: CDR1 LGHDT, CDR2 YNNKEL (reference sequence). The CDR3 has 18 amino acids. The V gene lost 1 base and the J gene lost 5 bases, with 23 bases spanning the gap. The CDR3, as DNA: TGTGCCAGCAGCCAAGGGTGCCGTAGAGGGCTCGTATTGGAGACCCAGTACTTC. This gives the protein CASSQGCRRGLVLETQYF.

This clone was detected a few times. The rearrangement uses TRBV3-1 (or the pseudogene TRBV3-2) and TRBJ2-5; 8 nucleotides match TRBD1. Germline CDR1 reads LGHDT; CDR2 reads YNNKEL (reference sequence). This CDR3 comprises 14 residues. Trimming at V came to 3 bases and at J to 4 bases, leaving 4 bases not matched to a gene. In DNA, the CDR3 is TGTGCCAGCAGCCAGCCGACAGGGGTAGAGACCCAGTACTTC. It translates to CASSQPTGVETQYF.

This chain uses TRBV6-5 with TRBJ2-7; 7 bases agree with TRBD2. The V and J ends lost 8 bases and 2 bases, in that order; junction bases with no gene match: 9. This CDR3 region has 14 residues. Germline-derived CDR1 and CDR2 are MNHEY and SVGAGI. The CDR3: CASATGTTTYEQYF. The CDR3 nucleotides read TGTGCCAGCGCCACCGGGACTACAACCTACGAGCAGTACTTC.

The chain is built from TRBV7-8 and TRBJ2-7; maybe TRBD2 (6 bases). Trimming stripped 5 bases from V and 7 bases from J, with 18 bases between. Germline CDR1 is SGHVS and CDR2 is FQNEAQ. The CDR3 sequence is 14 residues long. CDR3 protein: CASSPTGTLSEQYF. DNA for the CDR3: TGTGCCAGCAGCCCGACCGGGACTCTTTCAGAGCAGTACTTC.

CDR3 coding DNA: TGTGCCAGCAGCCCATCCATGGGACACATCTATGGCTACACCTTC. Its protein product is CASSPSMGHIYGYTF. The rearrangement joins TRBV21-1 to TRBJ1-2; the table's D call, TRBD1, has no DNA check behind it. TRBV21-1 is assigned pseudogene status. The CDR3 runs 15 residues.

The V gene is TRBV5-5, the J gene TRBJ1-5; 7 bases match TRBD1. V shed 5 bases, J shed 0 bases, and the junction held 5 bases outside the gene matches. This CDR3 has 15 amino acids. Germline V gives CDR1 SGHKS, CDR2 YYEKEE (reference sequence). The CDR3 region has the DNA TGTGCCAGCAGTTGGACAGGCCTTAGCAATCAGCCCCAGCATTTT. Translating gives CASSWTGLSNQPQHF.

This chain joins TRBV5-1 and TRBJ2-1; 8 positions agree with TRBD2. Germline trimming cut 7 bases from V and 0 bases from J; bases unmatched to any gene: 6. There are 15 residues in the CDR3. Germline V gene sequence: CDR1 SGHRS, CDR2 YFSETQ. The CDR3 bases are TGCGCCAGCCGTTTAGCGGGGAGCTCCTACAATGAGCAGTTCTTC. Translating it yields CASRLAGSSYNEQFF.

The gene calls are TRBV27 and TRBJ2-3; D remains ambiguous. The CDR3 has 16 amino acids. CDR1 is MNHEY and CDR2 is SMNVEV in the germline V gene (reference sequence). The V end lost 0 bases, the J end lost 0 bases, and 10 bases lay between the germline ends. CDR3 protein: CASSLSSSYSTDTQYF. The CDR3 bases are TGTGCCAGCAGTTTATCCTCCAGTTATAGCACAGATACGCAGTATTTT.

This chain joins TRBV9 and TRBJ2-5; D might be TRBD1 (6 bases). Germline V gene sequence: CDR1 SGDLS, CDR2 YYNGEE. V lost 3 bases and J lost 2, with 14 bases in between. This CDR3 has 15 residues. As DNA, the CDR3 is TGTGCCAGCAGCGCTGGGGGCCGAGAGCAAGAGACCCAGTACTTC. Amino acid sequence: CASSAGGREQETQYF.

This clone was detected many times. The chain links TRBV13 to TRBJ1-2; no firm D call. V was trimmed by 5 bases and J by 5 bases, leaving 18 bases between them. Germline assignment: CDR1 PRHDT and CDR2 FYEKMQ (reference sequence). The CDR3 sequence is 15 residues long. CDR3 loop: CASSTRALSGYGYTF. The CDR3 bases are TGTGCCAGCAGCACGCGGGCCCTATCGGGATATGGCTACACCTTC.

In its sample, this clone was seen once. The CDR3 nucleotides are TGCAGCCTCGGGCAGGGGCAAGAGACCCAGTACTTC. Translated: CSLGQGQETQYF. The chain links TRBV29-1 to TRBJ2-5, with D possibly matching TRBD1 (6 bases). The CDR3 runs 12 residues. Germline V gives CDR1 SQVTM, CDR2 ANQGSEA. V lost 8 bases and J 2 bases, leaving 12 bases between the germline ends.